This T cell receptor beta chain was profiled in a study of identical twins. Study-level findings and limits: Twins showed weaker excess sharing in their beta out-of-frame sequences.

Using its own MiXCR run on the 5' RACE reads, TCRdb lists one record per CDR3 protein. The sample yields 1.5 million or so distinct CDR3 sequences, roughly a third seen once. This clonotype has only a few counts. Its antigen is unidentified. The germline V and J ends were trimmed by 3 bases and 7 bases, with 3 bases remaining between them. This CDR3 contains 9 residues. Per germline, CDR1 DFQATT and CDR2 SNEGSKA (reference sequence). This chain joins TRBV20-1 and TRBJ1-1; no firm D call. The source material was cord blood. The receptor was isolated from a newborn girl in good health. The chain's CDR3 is CSASGEAFF. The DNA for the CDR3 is TGCAGTGCTAGCGGTGAAGCTTTCTTT.